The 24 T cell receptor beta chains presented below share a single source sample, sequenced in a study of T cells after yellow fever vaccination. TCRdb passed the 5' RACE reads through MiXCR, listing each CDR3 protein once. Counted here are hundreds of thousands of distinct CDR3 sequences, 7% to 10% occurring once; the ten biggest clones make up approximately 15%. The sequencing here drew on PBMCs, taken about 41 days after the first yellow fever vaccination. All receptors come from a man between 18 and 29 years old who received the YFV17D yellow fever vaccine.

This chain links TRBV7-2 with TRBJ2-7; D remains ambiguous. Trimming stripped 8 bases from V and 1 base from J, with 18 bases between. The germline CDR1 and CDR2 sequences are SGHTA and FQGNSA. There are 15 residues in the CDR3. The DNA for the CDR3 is TGTGCCAGCGCGAGTAGGCGCACTCAATCCTACGAGCAGTACTTC. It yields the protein CASASRRTQSYEQYF.

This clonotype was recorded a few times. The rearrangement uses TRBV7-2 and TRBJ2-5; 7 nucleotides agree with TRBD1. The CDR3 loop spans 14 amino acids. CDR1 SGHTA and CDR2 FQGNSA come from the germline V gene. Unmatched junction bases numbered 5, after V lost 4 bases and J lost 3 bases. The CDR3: CASSSDRAEETQYF. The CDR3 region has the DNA TGTGCCAGCAGCTCAGACAGGGCCGAAGAGACCCAGTACTTC.

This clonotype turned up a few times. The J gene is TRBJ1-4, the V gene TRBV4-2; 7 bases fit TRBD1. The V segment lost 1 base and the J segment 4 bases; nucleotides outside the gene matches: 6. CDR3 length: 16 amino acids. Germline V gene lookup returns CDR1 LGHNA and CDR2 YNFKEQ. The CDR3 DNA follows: TGTGCCAGCAGCCAAGTAGCGGGACAGAATAATGAAAAACTGTTTTTT. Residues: CASSQVAGQNNEKLFF.

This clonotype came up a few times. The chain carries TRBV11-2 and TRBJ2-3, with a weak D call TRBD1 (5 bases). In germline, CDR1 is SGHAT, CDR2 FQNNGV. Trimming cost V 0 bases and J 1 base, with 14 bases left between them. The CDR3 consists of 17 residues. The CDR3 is CASSLELFRQRTDTQYF. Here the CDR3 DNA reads TGTGCCAGCAGCTTAGAACTATTCCGACAGCGCACAGATACGCAGTATTTT.

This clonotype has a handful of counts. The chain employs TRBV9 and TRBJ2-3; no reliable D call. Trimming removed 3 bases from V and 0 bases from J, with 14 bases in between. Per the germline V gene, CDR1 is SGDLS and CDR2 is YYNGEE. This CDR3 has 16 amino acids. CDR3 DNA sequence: TGTGCCAGCAGCGCCCCCTCGAGCAGGAGCACAGATACGCAGTATTTT. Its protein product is CASSAPSSRSTDTQYF.

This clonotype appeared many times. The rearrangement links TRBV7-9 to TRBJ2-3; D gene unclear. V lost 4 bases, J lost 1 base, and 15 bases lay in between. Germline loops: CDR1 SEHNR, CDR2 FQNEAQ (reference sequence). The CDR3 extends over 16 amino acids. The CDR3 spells CASSSYSAPGTDTQYF. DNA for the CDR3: TGTGCCAGCAGCTCCTACTCGGCCCCCGGCACAGATACGCAGTATTTT.

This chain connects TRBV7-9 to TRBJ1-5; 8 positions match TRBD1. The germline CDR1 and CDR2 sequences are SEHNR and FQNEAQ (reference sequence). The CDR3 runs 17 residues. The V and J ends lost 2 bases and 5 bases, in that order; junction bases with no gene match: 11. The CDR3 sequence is CASSLTGTGHFDQPQHF. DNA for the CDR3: TGTGCCAGCAGCTTAACCGGGACAGGTCACTTCGATCAGCCCCAGCATTTT.

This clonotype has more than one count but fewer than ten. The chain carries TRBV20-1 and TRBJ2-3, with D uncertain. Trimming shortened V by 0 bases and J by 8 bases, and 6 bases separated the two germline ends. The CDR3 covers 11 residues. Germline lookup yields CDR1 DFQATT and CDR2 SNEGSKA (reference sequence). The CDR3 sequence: CSARDSFTQYF. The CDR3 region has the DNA TGCAGTGCTAGAGACTCCTTTACGCAGTATTTT.

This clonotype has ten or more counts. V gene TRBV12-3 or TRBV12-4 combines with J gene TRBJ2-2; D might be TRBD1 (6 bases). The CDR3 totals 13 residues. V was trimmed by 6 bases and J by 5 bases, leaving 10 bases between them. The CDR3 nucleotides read TGTGCCAGCAGAGACAGGTCGACCGGGGAGCTGTTTTTT. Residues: CASRDRSTGELFF.

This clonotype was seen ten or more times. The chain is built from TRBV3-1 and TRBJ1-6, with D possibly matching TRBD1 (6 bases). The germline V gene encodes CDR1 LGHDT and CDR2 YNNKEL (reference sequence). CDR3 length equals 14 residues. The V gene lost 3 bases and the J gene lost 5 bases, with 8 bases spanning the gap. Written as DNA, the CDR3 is TGTGCCAGCAGCCAGGACAGAGATAATTCACCCCTCCACTTT. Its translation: CASSQDRDNSPLHF.

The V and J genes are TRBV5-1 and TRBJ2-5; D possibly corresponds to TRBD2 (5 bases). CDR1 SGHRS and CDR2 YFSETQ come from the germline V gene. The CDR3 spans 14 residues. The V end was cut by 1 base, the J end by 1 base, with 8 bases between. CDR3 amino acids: CASSLLDFQETQYF. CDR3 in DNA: TGCGCCAGCAGCTTGCTGGACTTCCAAGAGACCCAGTACTTC.

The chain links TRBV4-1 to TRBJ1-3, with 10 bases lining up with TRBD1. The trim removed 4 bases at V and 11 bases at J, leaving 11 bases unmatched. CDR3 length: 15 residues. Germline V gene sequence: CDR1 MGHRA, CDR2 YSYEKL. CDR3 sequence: CASSPPTGGAKSIYF. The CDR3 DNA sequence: TGCGCCAGCAGCCCACCGACAGGGGGCGCGAAGTCCATATATTTT.

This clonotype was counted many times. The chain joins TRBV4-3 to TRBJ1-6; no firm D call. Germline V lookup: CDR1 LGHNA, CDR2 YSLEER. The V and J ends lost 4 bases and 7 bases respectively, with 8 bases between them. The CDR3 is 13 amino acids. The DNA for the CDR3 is TGCGCCAGCAGCCTCGGAGGGAATTCACCCCTCCACTTT. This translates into CASSLGGNSPLHF.

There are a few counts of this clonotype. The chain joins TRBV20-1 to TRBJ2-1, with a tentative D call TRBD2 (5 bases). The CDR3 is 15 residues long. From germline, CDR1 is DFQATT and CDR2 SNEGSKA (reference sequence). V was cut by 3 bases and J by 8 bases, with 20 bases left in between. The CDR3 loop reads CSASVGGLSFDEQFF. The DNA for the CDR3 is TGCAGTGCTAGTGTAGGAGGACTTAGCTTTGATGAGCAGTTCTTC.

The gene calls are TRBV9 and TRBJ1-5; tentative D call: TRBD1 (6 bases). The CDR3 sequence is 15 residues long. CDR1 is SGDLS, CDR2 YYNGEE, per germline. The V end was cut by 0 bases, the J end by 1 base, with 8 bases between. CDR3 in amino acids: CASSVGGHSNQPQHF. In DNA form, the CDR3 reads TGTGCCAGCAGCGTAGGGGGGCACAGCAATCAGCCCCAGCATTTT.

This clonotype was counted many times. The CDR3 bases are TGTGCCAGCAGTTACTCGACGGCAGGGGGACACTTTAACTATGGCTACACCTTC. Protein: CASSYSTAGGHFNYGYTF. The gene calls are TRBV6-2 or TRBV6-3 and TRBJ1-2, with 7 bases fitting TRBD1. The CDR3 length is 18 residues. Trimming took 0 bases from V and 1 from J; bases not matched to a gene: 11. Germline-derived CDR1 and CDR2 are MNHEY and SVGEGT.

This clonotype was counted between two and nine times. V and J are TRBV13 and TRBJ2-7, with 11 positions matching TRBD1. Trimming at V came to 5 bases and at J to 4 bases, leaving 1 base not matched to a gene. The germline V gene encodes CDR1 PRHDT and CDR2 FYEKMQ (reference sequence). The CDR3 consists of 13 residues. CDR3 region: CASSGDRGYEQYF. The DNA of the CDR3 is TGTGCCAGCAGCGGGGACAGGGGGTACGAGCAGTACTTC.

DNA for the CDR3: TGTGCCAGCAGTTACTCGCGGAACAGGCCCACAGATACGCAGTATTTT. Amino acids: CASSYSRNRPTDTQYF. J is TRBJ2-3 and V is TRBV6-5; a weak D match, TRBD1 (5 bases). Germline V gene sequence: CDR1 MNHEY, CDR2 SVGAGI. The CDR3 consists of 16 residues. Trimming took 0 bases from V and 2 from J, leaving 12 bases between them.

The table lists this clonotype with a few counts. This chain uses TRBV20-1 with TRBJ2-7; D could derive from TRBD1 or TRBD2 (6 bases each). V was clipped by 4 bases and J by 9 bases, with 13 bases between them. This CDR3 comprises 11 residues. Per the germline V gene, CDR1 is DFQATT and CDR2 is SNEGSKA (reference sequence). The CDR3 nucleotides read TGCAGTGCTACGGAGGGGACAAGGCAGTACTTC. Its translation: CSATEGTRQYF.

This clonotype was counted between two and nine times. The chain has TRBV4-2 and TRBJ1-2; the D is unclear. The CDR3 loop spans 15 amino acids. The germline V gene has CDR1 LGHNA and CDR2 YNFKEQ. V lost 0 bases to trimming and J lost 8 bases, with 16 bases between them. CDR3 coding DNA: TGTGCCAGCAGCCAAGAGTCCCCGATTGACTCCGGCTACACCTTC. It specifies CASSQESPIDSGYTF.

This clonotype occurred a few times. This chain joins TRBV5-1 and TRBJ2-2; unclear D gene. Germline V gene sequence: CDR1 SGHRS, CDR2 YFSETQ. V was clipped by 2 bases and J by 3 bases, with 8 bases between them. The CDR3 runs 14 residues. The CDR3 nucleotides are TGCGCCAGCAGCTTTGCTGCGGACACCGGGGAGCTGTTTTTT. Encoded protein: CASSFAADTGELFF.

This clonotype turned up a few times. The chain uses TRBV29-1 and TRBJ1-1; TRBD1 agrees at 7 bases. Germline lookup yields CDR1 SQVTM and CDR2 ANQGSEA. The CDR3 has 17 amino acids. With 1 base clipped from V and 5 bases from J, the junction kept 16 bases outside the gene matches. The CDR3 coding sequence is TGCAGCGTTGAAGGCGGGCTTTGGGGGCAGGGGGGGACTGAAGCTTTCTTT. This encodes CSVEGGLWGQGGTEAFF. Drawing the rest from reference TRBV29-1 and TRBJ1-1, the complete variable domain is SAVISQKPSRDICQRGTSLTIQCQVDSQVTMMFWYRQQPGQSLTLIATANQGSEATYESGFVIDKFPISRPNLTFSTLTVSNMSPEDSSIYLCSVEGGLWGQGGTEAFFGQGTRLTVV.

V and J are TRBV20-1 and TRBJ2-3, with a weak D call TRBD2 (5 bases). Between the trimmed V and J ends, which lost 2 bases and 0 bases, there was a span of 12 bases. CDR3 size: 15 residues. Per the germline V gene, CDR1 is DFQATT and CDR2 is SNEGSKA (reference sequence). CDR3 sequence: CSARIGVSSTDTQYF. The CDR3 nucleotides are TGCAGTGCTAGAATCGGGGTTTCTAGCACAGATACGCAGTATTTT.

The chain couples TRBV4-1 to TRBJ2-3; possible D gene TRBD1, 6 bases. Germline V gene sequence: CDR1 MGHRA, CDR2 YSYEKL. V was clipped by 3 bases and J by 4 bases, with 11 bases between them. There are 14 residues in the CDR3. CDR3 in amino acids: CASSHLTGADTQYF. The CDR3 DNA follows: TGCGCCAGCAGCCACCTGACAGGCGCAGATACGCAGTATTTT.